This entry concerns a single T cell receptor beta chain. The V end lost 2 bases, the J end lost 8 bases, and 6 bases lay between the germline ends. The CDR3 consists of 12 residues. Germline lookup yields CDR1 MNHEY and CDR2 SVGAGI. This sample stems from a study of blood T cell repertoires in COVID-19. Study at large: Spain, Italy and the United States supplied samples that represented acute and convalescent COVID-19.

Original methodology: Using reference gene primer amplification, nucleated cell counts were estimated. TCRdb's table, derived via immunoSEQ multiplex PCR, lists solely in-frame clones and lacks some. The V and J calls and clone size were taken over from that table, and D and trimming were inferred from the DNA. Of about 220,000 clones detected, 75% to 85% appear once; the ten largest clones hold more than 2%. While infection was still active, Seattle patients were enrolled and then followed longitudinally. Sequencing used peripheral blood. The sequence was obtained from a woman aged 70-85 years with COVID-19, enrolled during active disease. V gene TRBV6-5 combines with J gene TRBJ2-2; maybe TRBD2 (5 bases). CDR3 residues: CASSYEGGELFF. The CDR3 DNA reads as TGTGCCAGCAGTTACGAGGGAGGGGAGCTGTTTTTT.